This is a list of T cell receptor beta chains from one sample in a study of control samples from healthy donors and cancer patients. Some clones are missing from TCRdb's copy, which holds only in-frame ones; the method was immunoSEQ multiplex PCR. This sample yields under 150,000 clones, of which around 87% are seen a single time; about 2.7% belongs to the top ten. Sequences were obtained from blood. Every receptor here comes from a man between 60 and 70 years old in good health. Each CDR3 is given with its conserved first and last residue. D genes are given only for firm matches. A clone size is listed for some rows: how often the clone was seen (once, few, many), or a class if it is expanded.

CASTRDKGGSPLHF | TGTGCCAGCACTAGGGACAAGGGTGGTTCACCCCTCCACTTT | - | - | TRBJ1-6 | TRBV2
CASGFNPGQEETQYF | TGCGCCAGCGGATTTAATCCGGGACAGGAAGAGACCCAGTACTTC | - | TRBD1 | TRBJ2-5 | TRBV5-1
CASDSGNTIYF | TGTGCCAGCGATTCTGGAAACACCATATATTTT | - | - | TRBJ1-3 | TRBV6-6
CASSHSGTQYF | TGTGCCAGCAGCCACTCTGGGACGCAGTATTTT | - | - | TRBJ2-3 | TRBV14
CASSFTSGNTIYF | TGTGCCAGCAGTTTTACTTCTGGAAACACCATATATTTT | few | - | TRBJ1-3 | TRBV12-3/TRBV12-4
CASSLDGNSPLHF | TGTGCCAGCAGTTTGGACGGTAATTCACCCCTCCACTTT | - | - | TRBJ1-6 | TRBV28
CASSLSGEIYEQYF | TGTGCCAGCAGCCTGAGCGGGGAGATTTACGAGCAGTACTTC | - | TRBD2 | TRBJ2-7 | TRBV7-9
CASSLTKIASSTDTQYF | TGTGCCAGCAGTTTAACCAAGATAGCTTCTAGCACAGATACGCAGTATTTT | - | - | TRBJ2-3 | TRBV28
CAWRRGNTPLHF | TGTGCCTGGAGAAGGGGGAACACACCCCTCCACTTT | - | - | TRBJ1-6 | TRBV30
CAGSGQGNSPLHF | TGTGCCGGCAGCGGACAGGGTAATTCACCCCTCCACTTT | - | TRBD1 | TRBJ1-6 | TRBV11-2
CASTSLAGGGGELFF | TGTGCCAGCACCTCGTTAGCGGGGGGCGGCGGGGAGCTGTTTTTT | once | TRBD2 | TRBJ2-2 | TRBV5-4
CASSLARYTEAFF | TGTGCCAGCAGCTTAGCTCGGTACACTGAAGCTTTCTTT | few | - | TRBJ1-1 | TRBV7-9